Listed below are T cell receptor beta chains from one sample, sequenced in a study of radiation and T cells in renal cell carcinoma. Sequenced by immunoSEQ multiplex PCR; TCRdb stores in-frame clones only, minus some. The sample carries about 58,000 clones, around 76% recorded once. The sequences come from blood, collected from a patient whose treatment included radiotherapy and nephrectomy. The receptors come from a man aged 60 to 75 with renal cell carcinoma. Both conserved end residues are trimmed from each CDR3. The order of the fields is CDR3 protein, V gene, J gene, CDR3 length, D gene. The D gene is left open where the match is weak.

cdr3_aa: ASSLVGSEGTQY
v_call: TRBV7-2
j_call: TRBJ2-5
cdr3_length: 12
d_call: NA

cdr3_aa: ASSSRPSGSTDTQY
v_call: TRBV11-3
j_call: TRBJ2-3
cdr3_length: 14
d_call: TRBD2

cdr3_aa: ASSPPGQMGGLF
v_call: TRBV11-2
j_call: TRBJ2-2
cdr3_length: 12
d_call: NA

cdr3_aa: SVDIPGLAKNIQY
v_call: TRBV29-1
j_call: TRBJ2-4
cdr3_length: 13
d_call: NA

cdr3_aa: ASSARLAGLLVGTQY
v_call: TRBV11-2
j_call: TRBJ2-5
cdr3_length: 15
d_call: TRBD2

cdr3_aa: ASSFLGLMNTEAF
v_call: TRBV2
j_call: TRBJ1-1
cdr3_length: 13
d_call: NA

cdr3_aa: ASLGRSTDTQY
v_call: TRBV19
j_call: TRBJ2-3
cdr3_length: 11
d_call: NA

cdr3_aa: ASSPEPHYGYT
v_call: TRBV7-9
j_call: TRBJ1-2
cdr3_length: 11
d_call: NA

cdr3_aa: ASSVGTGMGETQY
v_call: TRBV5-1
j_call: TRBJ2-5
cdr3_length: 13
d_call: NA

cdr3_aa: ASSLEAGNTIY
v_call: TRBV5-1
j_call: TRBJ1-3
cdr3_length: 11
d_call: NA

cdr3_aa: ASSIVPTPQPQH
v_call: TRBV19
j_call: TRBJ1-5
cdr3_length: 12
d_call: NA

cdr3_aa: ASSVNWRYNEQF
v_call: TRBV9
j_call: TRBJ2-1
cdr3_length: 12
d_call: NA

cdr3_aa: ASSNRERQETQY
v_call: TRBV11-3
j_call: TRBJ2-5
cdr3_length: 12
d_call: NA

cdr3_aa: ASSYGTGSANSPLH
v_call: TRBV5-6
j_call: TRBJ1-6
cdr3_length: 14
d_call: TRBD1

cdr3_aa: ASSLDGTGVLVHGYT
v_call: TRBV7-2
j_call: TRBJ1-2
cdr3_length: 15
d_call: TRBD1

cdr3_aa: ASSWEDDEQF
v_call: TRBV5-1
j_call: TRBJ2-1
cdr3_length: 10
d_call: NA

cdr3_aa: ASSESGGTEAF
v_call: TRBV6-1
j_call: TRBJ1-1
cdr3_length: 11
d_call: NA

cdr3_aa: AGQSTGTYGYT
v_call: TRBV6-1
j_call: TRBJ1-2
cdr3_length: 11
d_call: TRBD1

cdr3_aa: AISDGGARQGRTEAF
v_call: TRBV6-1
j_call: TRBJ1-1
cdr3_length: 15
d_call: TRBD1

cdr3_aa: ASSPRGVGYT
v_call: TRBV5-1
j_call: TRBJ1-2
cdr3_length: 10
d_call: NA

cdr3_aa: ASRYTGELF
v_call: TRBV6-6
j_call: TRBJ2-2
cdr3_length: 9
d_call: NA

cdr3_aa: ASSPRSGTDTQY
v_call: TRBV7-2
j_call: TRBJ2-3
cdr3_length: 12
d_call: NA

cdr3_aa: ASKMTSGSTDTQY
v_call: TRBV2
j_call: TRBJ2-3
cdr3_length: 13
d_call: TRBD2

cdr3_aa: ASRSDLLLGTEAF
v_call: TRBV7-8
j_call: TRBJ1-1
cdr3_length: 13
d_call: NA

cdr3_aa: ASSPRTGGNEKLF
v_call: TRBV19
j_call: TRBJ1-4
cdr3_length: 13
d_call: TRBD1

cdr3_aa: ASSLRGQGRSTNEKLF
v_call: TRBV19
j_call: TRBJ1-4
cdr3_length: 16
d_call: TRBD1

cdr3_aa: AWISGQGAGGYT
v_call: TRBV30
j_call: TRBJ1-2
cdr3_length: 12
d_call: TRBD1

cdr3_aa: ASTEGSEDEKLF
v_call: TRBV5-1
j_call: TRBJ1-4
cdr3_length: 12
d_call: NA

cdr3_aa: SENGDGRETQY
v_call: TRBV29-1
j_call: TRBJ2-5
cdr3_length: 11
d_call: NA

cdr3_aa: AINGQGPSSGNTIY
v_call: TRBV10-3
j_call: TRBJ1-3
cdr3_length: 14
d_call: TRBD1

cdr3_aa: ASSPGGQGNTEAF
v_call: TRBV11-3
j_call: TRBJ1-1
cdr3_length: 13
d_call: TRBD1

cdr3_aa: ASSLDQAAGEAF
v_call: TRBV11-2
j_call: TRBJ1-1
cdr3_length: 12
d_call: NA

cdr3_aa: ASSPGLIIPYNEQF
v_call: TRBV13
j_call: TRBJ2-1
cdr3_length: 14
d_call: NA

cdr3_aa: ASSPQPGAGTEAF
v_call: TRBV7-2
j_call: TRBJ1-1
cdr3_length: 13
d_call: NA

cdr3_aa: ASSVLAGGPGYNEQF
v_call: TRBV6-1
j_call: TRBJ2-1
cdr3_length: 15
d_call: TRBD2

cdr3_aa: ASSLEGQASTDTQY
v_call: TRBV5-1
j_call: TRBJ2-3
cdr3_length: 14
d_call: TRBD1